This T cell receptor (beta chain) is from a study of immune characterization of retroperitoneal liposarcoma. TCRdb reprocessed the PCR reads via MiXCR and lists one record per CDR3 protein. The sample shows about 10,000 distinct CDR3 sequences, 25% to 35% of them seen only once. V lost 5 bases, J lost 5 bases, and 5 bases stayed unmatched. Germline V lookup: CDR1 MNHNS, CDR2 SASEGT. The CDR3 runs to 13 residues. Sequenced: tumor tissue. This TCR came from a female donor with retroperitoneal liposarcoma. The chain combines TRBV6-1 with TRBJ1-2, with 7 bases lining up with TRBD1. The CDR3 DNA reads as TGTGCCAGCAGTTCGGGACAGTCTTATGGCTACACCTTC. Translated: CASSSGQSYGYTF.